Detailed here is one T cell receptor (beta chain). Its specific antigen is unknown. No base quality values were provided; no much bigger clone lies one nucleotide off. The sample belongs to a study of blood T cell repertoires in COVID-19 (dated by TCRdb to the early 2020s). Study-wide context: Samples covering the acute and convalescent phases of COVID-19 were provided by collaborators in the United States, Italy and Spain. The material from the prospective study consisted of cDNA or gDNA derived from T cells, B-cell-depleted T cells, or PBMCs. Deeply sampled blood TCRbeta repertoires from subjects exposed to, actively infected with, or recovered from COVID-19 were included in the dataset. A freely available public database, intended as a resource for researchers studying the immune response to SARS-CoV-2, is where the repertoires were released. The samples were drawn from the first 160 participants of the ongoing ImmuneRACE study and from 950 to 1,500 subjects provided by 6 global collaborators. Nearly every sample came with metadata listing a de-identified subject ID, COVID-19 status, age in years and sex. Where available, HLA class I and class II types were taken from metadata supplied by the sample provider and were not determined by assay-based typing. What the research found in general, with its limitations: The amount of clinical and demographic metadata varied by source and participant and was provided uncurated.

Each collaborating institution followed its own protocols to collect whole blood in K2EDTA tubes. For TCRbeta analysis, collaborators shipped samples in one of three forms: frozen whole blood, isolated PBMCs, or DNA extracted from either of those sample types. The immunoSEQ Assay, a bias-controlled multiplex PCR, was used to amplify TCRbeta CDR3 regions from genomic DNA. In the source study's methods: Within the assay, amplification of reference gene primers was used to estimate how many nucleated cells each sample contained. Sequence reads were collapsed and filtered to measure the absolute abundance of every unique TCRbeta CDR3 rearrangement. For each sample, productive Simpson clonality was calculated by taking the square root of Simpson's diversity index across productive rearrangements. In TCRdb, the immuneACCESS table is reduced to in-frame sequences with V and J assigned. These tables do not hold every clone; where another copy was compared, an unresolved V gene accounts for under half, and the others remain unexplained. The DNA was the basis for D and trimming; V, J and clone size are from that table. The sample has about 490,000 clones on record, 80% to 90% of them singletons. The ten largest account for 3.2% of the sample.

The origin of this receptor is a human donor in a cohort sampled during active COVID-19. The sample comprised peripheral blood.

CDR3 reads: CASSQGRGRFF. The DNA sequence follows: TGTGCCAGCAGCCAAGGGAGGGGGCGTTTCTTT. This chain is built from TRBV14 and TRBJ1-1; the central 7 bases match TRBD1. The CDR1 and CDR2 encoded by the germline V gene are SGHDN and FVKESK. From the cysteine through the phenylalanine, the CDR3 covers 11 amino acids. CDR3 DNA is the only sequence kept; it has 33 bases, read in frame from the first base. V trim: 1 base; J trim: 13 bases; unmatched bases: 3. Full variable domain (CDR3 extended with the reference TRBV14 and TRBJ1-1 proteins): EAGVTQFPSHSVIEKGQTVTLRCDPISGHDNLYWYRRVMGKEIKFLLHFVKESKQDESGMPNNRFLAERTGGTYSTLKVQPAELEDSGVYFCASSQGRGRFFGQGTRLTVV.